A selection of T cell receptor beta chains follows, all from one sample in a study of cytomegalovirus exposure and HLA in healthy donors. TCRdb's copy holds only in-frame clones and misses some; the assay was immunoSEQ multiplex PCR. The table records 130,000 or so clones, over 70% of them present only once. The specimen sequenced was PBMCs. These receptors all come from a woman younger than 30 in good health and CMV-seronegative. Each CDR3 is given with its conserved first and last residue.

cdr3_aa j_call v_call
CASSEGTGEDGYTF TRBJ1-2 TRBV5-4
CASSSGASGANVLTF TRBJ2-6 TRBV11-3
CASNHPRGQLNTEAFF TRBJ1-1 TRBV11-2
CASSAGLADNTGELFF TRBJ2-2 TRBV5-1
CAWSAKGPPYEQYF TRBJ2-7 TRBV30
CASSPGGELSSYNEQFF TRBJ2-1 TRBV5-4
CSASSDTEAFF TRBJ1-1 TRBV20-1
CSAEEGTDTQYF TRBJ2-3 TRBV29-1
CASSLIRRTALFTGELFF TRBJ2-2 TRBV5-6
CASSGMRQRTDTQYF TRBJ2-3 TRBV25-1